Below, one T cell receptor (beta chain) is given with its context. This entry is derived from a study of blood T cell repertoires in COVID-19. Assay: immunoSEQ multiplex PCR; the TCRdb copy retains only in-frame clones and omits some. This table holds approximately 200,000 clones, about 95% found once. The sequence derives from a man in his thirties or forties with COVID-19, enrolled during active disease. The sequenced sample was peripheral blood.

Here the CDR3 reads CASLNMNTEAFF. As DNA, the CDR3 is TGTGCCAGCCTTAACATGAACACTGAAGCTTTCTTT. This chain joins TRBV25-1 and TRBJ1-1; D is ambiguous. Looked up from germline, CDR1 is MGHDK and CDR2 is SYGVNS. The CDR3 loop spans 12 amino acids. Deletions cut 8 bases from V and 0 bases from J, with 7 bases between.